Here is one T cell receptor beta chain with its context. Other DNA sequences of this sample code for an identical CDR3. This record comes from a study of cytomegalovirus exposure and HLA in healthy donors. PCR involved 60 Vbeta and 13 Jbeta primers. TCRdb's table, derived via immunoSEQ multiplex PCR, lists solely in-frame clones and lacks some. The table has fewer than 140,000 clones, roughly 80% seen once. CDR1 is KGHSH, CDR2 LQKENI, per germline. This CDR3 is built from 11 residues. Between the trimmed V and J ends, which lost 3 bases and 6 bases, there was a span of 4 bases. The sequencing sample was made of PBMCs. The V and J genes are TRBV18 and TRBJ2-3, with no clear D. The source of this sequence is a man aged 40-49 years in good health and CMV-seronegative. CDR3 region: CASSPSDTQYF. The CDR3 bases are TGTGCCAGCTCACCGTCGGATACGCAGTATTTT.